Detailed here is one T cell receptor beta chain. This sample was included in a study of CD8+ T cells in alopecia areata. Study background: Treatment comprised oral tofacitinib, 5 to 10 mg twice daily, in treated patients. Tofacitinib administration persisted for 6 to 18 months, succeeded by 6 months off drug.

Germline-derived CDR1 and CDR2 are SGHTA and FQGNSA. The V gene end was trimmed by 5 bases and the J gene end by 2 bases; junction bases not matched to a gene: 11. The CDR3 is 17 residues long. Indicated treatment: oral pan-JAK inhibitor, 5-10 mg twice daily. PBMCs provided sorted CD4+ and CD8+ T cells. Extracted RNA was reverse transcribed into cDNA, the sequencing template. Data came from immunoSEQ multiplex PCR; TCRdb stores just in-frame clones and leaves some out. Of about 180,000 clones listed, about half are singletons. This sequence originates from a human donor with alopecia areata. The material was CD8+ T cells sorted from blood, obtained around week 54, from a patient treated with tofacitinib. V usage is TRBV7-2 and J usage is TRBJ2-5; 10 nucleotides match TRBD2. The CDR3 is CASSVGASGGVQETQYF. In DNA, the CDR3 is TGTGCCAGCAGCGTAGGCGCTAGCGGGGGAGTACAAGAGACCCAGTACTTC.